This passage covers 4 T cell receptor beta chains from one sample sequenced in a study of PD-1 blockade in mismatch repair-deficient tumors. TCRdb's table, derived via immunoSEQ multiplex PCR, lists solely in-frame clones and lacks some. The top ten clones hold 15% to 20% of a sample with about 22,000 clones, approximately 84% of them seen once. The material sequenced was peripheral blood, taken 2 weeks after starting pembrolizumab. These receptors originate from an adult with mismatch repair-deficient cancer.

The V gene is TRBV5-1, the J gene TRBJ2-2; 7 bases fit TRBD1. The CDR3 loop spans 15 amino acids. V shed 4 bases and J 6 bases; nucleotides not matched to a gene: 9. Germline V gene sequence: CDR1 SGHRS, CDR2 YFSETQ. The CDR3 DNA follows: TGCGCCAGCAGCCAACAACAGGGGTCGGCCGGGGAGCTGTTTTTT. It codes for CASSQQQGSAGELFF. Full variable domain (remainder filled in from reference TRBV5-1 and TRBJ2-2): KAGVTQTPRYLIKTRGQQVTLSCSPISGHRSVSWYQQTPGQGLQFLFEYFSETQRNKGNFPGRFSGRQFSNSRSEMNVSTLELGDSALYLCASSQQQGSAGELFFGEGSRLTVL.

V and J are TRBV5-1 and TRBJ2-1; the D is unclear. Trimming took 4 bases from V and 0 from J, leaving 11 bases between them. CDR3 length: 15 residues. In germline, CDR1 is SGHRS, CDR2 YFSETQ. This CDR3 reads CASSLAGSSYNEQFF. The CDR3 DNA is TGCGCCAGCAGCCTGGCAGGTAGCTCCTACAATGAGCAGTTCTTC.

The chain recombines TRBV4-3 with TRBJ1-1; unclear D gene. Germline V gene data show CDR1 as LGHNA and CDR2 as YSLEER. CDR3 length: 16 residues. V dropped 4 bases and J dropped 1 base, with 16 bases sitting between them. The CDR3 DNA sequence: TGCGCCAGCAGCCCAGATGGGGTGGTATCGAACACTGAAGCTTTCTTT. Its translation is CASSPDGVVSNTEAFF.

J is TRBJ2-7 and V is TRBV6-4, with TRBD2 identical over 8 bases. Trimming at V came to 3 bases and at J to 0 bases, leaving 10 bases not matched to a gene. This CDR3 contains 17 residues. Germline CDR1 and CDR2: MRHNA and SNTAGT. CDR3 DNA sequence: TGTGCCAGCAGTGATGGTCTAGCGGGCGGGAGCTCCTACGAGCAGTACTTC. Its protein product is CASSDGLAGGSSYEQYF.